The rows below give T cell receptor beta chains drawn from one sample of a study of cytomegalovirus exposure and HLA in healthy donors. Only in-frame clones appear in the TCRdb table, and some are missing; sequencing was by immunoSEQ multiplex PCR. The profile shows tens of thousands of clones, roughly 80% of them singletons. Sequenced: PBMCs. The receptors shown here come from a woman in her 30s in good health and CMV-seronegative. Both conserved end residues are part of each CDR3. Fields, in order: D gene, V gene, J gene, clone size, CDR3 DNA, CDR3 protein. D genes are given only for firm matches. Not all rows give a size; the values are once, few, many and, for expanded clones, a class.

D gene: .
V gene: TRBV5-4
J gene: TRBJ1-3
clone size: .
CDR3 DNA: TGTGCCAGCAGCTTGGGGGGGGGCTCTGGAAACACCATATATTTT
CDR3 protein: CASSLGGGSGNTIYF

D gene: .
V gene: TRBV10-3
J gene: TRBJ1-2
clone size: few
CDR3 DNA: TGTGCCATCAGTGGGGAGGCGAATGGCTACACCTTC
CDR3 protein: CAISGEANGYTF

D gene: .
V gene: TRBV9
J gene: TRBJ1-4
clone size: .
CDR3 DNA: TGTGCCAGCAGCGTAGGAGCCCCAACAACTAATGAAAAACTGTTTTTT
CDR3 protein: CASSVGAPTTNEKLFF

D gene: TRBD1
V gene: TRBV19
J gene: TRBJ2-6
clone size: .
CDR3 DNA: TGTGCCAGTGAGGACAGGGCTGGGGCCAACGTCCTGACTTTC
CDR3 protein: CASEDRAGANVLTF

D gene: .
V gene: TRBV27
J gene: TRBJ1-2
clone size: .
CDR3 DNA: TGTGCCAGCAGTCCGACAGGCTCCTACTATGGCTACACCTTC
CDR3 protein: CASSPTGSYYGYTF

D gene: TRBD2
V gene: TRBV5-6
J gene: TRBJ2-3
clone size: .
CDR3 DNA: TGTGCCAGCAGCTTGCCGGGGGGGGGAGATACGCAGTATTTT
CDR3 protein: CASSLPGGGDTQYF

D gene: TRBD1
V gene: TRBV4-3
J gene: TRBJ2-5
clone size: .
CDR3 DNA: TGCGCCAGCAGCCAAGATCGGGGGACAGGGGAAGAGACCCAGTACTTC
CDR3 protein: CASSQDRGTGEETQYF

D gene: .
V gene: TRBV23-1
J gene: TRBJ1-2
clone size: .
CDR3 DNA: TGCGCCAGCACGGGGAGTATAACTAACTATGGCTACACCTTC
CDR3 protein: CASTGSITNYGYTF

D gene: TRBD1
V gene: TRBV9
J gene: TRBJ2-2
clone size: .
CDR3 DNA: TGTGCCAGCAGCCCCAGAGGGGGCGCGGGCACCGGGGAGCTGTTTTTT
CDR3 protein: CASSPRGGAGTGELFF

D gene: .
V gene: TRBV6-5
J gene: TRBJ2-3
clone size: .
CDR3 DNA: TGTGCCAGCAGTTGGACTCAAGCGCGCACAGATACGCAGTATTTT
CDR3 protein: CASSWTQARTDTQYF

D gene: TRBD2
V gene: TRBV11-3
J gene: TRBJ2-1
clone size: .
CDR3 DNA: TGTGCCAGCAGCTCAGATTGGGGACTAGCGGGAGAAAGTGAGCAGTTCTTC
CDR3 protein: CASSSDWGLAGESEQFF

D gene: TRBD1
V gene: TRBV7-2
J gene: TRBJ1-1
clone size: .
CDR3 DNA: TGTGCCAGCAGCTCCTCGACAGGGGGGGACACTGAAGCTTTCTTT
CDR3 protein: CASSSSTGGDTEAFF

D gene: TRBD1
V gene: TRBV27
J gene: TRBJ1-1
clone size: .
CDR3 DNA: TGTGCCAGCAGCCGGGACAGGGGGTCGGGCACTGAAGCTTTCTTT
CDR3 protein: CASSRDRGSGTEAFF

D gene: .
V gene: TRBV4-3
J gene: TRBJ2-1
clone size: .
CDR3 DNA: TGCGCCAGCAGCCAAGATATGGGGGACTGGGAGCAGTTCTTC
CDR3 protein: CASSQDMGDWEQFF

D gene: TRBD1
V gene: TRBV4-3
J gene: TRBJ1-1
clone size: .
CDR3 DNA: TGCGCCAGCACCCCGGGACAGGGTGGAACTGAAGCTTTCTTT
CDR3 protein: CASTPGQGGTEAFF

D gene: .
V gene: TRBV2
J gene: TRBJ1-1
clone size: .
CDR3 DNA: TGTGCCAGCATCTTCAGGAGGAACACTGATGAAGCTTTCTTT
CDR3 protein: CASIFRRNTDEAFF

D gene: .
V gene: TRBV9
J gene: TRBJ2-1
clone size: .
CDR3 DNA: TGTGCCAGCAGCGTGAACGCACAGGGCGAAATGTTCTTC
CDR3 protein: CASSVNAQGEMFF

D gene: .
V gene: TRBV6-5
J gene: TRBJ2-3
clone size: few
CDR3 DNA: TGTGCCAGCACTTTCTCGCGGGGGCCATTGGGCGATACGCAGTATTTT
CDR3 protein: CASTFSRGPLGDTQYF

D gene: TRBD1
V gene: TRBV6-1
J gene: TRBJ1-1
clone size: .
CDR3 DNA: TGTGCCAGCAGAGGAACCGGGACAGCGGAAGCTTTCTTT
CDR3 protein: CASRGTGTAEAFF

D gene: .
V gene: TRBV10-1
J gene: TRBJ1-2
clone size: few
CDR3 DNA: TGCGCCAGCAGTGAGTCCAGGCTGGATGGCTACACCTTC
CDR3 protein: CASSESRLDGYTF

D gene: TRBD2
V gene: TRBV9
J gene: TRBJ2-1
clone size: .
CDR3 DNA: TGTGCCAGCAGCGTGGGGGCCCGGCGGGGGGGATACAATGAGCAGTTCTTC
CDR3 protein: CASSVGARRGGYNEQFF

D gene: .
V gene: TRBV11-2
J gene: TRBJ1-1
clone size: .
CDR3 DNA: TGTGCCAGCAGCCTCCTGGGCTCACCGAACACTGAAGCTTTCTTT
CDR3 protein: CASSLLGSPNTEAFF

D gene: TRBD1
V gene: TRBV2
J gene: TRBJ2-2
clone size: .
CDR3 DNA: TGTGCCAGCAGTGATCCAGAGGGGGCAAACACCGGGGAGCTGTTTTTT
CDR3 protein: CASSDPEGANTGELFF

D gene: .
V gene: TRBV5-5
J gene: TRBJ2-3
clone size: few
CDR3 DNA: TGTGCCAGCAGCCCCATGGTCTGGTTGGTGGAGACAGATACGCAGTATTTT
CDR3 protein: CASSPMVWLVETDTQYF

D gene: .
V gene: TRBV7-8
J gene: TRBJ2-7
clone size: .
CDR3 DNA: TGTGCCAGCAGCCTAACGGGAGAGCAGTACTTC
CDR3 protein: CASSLTGEQYF

D gene: .
V gene: TRBV5-1
J gene: TRBJ1-4
clone size: few
CDR3 DNA: TGCGCCAGCAGCCCCAACATGGAAAAACTGTTTTTT
CDR3 protein: CASSPNMEKLFF

D gene: TRBD2
V gene: TRBV29-1
J gene: TRBJ2-1
clone size: few
CDR3 DNA: TGCAGCGTCATTGCGGGGGGGGAGGTGTTCAATGAGCAGTTCTTC
CDR3 protein: CSVIAGGEVFNEQFF

D gene: TRBD1
V gene: TRBV15
J gene: TRBJ1-5
clone size: .
CDR3 DNA: TGTGCCACCAGCAGGGTTACAGGGGTGGATCAGCCCCAGCATTTT
CDR3 protein: CATSRVTGVDQPQHF

D gene: .
V gene: TRBV9
J gene: TRBJ2-7
clone size: .
CDR3 DNA: TGTGCCAGCAGCCCCCCATCCTACGAGCAGTACTTC
CDR3 protein: CASSPPSYEQYF

D gene: .
V gene: TRBV28
J gene: TRBJ2-7
clone size: .
CDR3 DNA: TGTGCCAGCAGTTTTTCGCAGGGTCGGGACGAGCAGTACTTC
CDR3 protein: CASSFSQGRDEQYF

D gene: TRBD2
V gene: TRBV7-2
J gene: TRBJ2-7
clone size: .
CDR3 DNA: TGTGCCAGCAGCTTGGGACTAGCGGGGGCCCCCTACGAGCAGTACTTC
CDR3 protein: CASSLGLAGAPYEQYF

D gene: .
V gene: TRBV20-1
J gene: TRBJ1-1
clone size: .
CDR3 DNA: TGCAGTGCTGACACGAACACTGAAGCTTTCTTT
CDR3 protein: CSADTNTEAFF

D gene: .
V gene: TRBV11-1
J gene: TRBJ2-2
clone size: .
CDR3 DNA: TGTGCCAGCAGCCCGGGACAACTGTACGGGGAGCTGTTTTTT
CDR3 protein: CASSPGQLYGELFF

D gene: TRBD1
V gene: TRBV10-3
J gene: TRBJ1-6
clone size: .
CDR3 DNA: TGTGCCATCAGTGAGAAAGACAGGGCATTAAATTCACCCCTCCACTTT
CDR3 protein: CAISEKDRALNSPLHF

D gene: .
V gene: TRBV9
J gene: TRBJ1-1
clone size: .
CDR3 DNA: TGTGCCAGCAGCCCCCAATCGGGAAATGAAGCTTTCTTT
CDR3 protein: CASSPQSGNEAFF

D gene: .
V gene: TRBV6-6
J gene: TRBJ1-5
clone size: .
CDR3 DNA: TGTGCCAGCGGCGGGAATCAGCCCCAGCATTTT
CDR3 protein: CASGGNQPQHF

D gene: .
V gene: TRBV18
J gene: TRBJ1-1
clone size: .
CDR3 DNA: TGTGCCAGCTCACCAAATGGTGACGACTACTATGAAGCTTTCTTT
CDR3 protein: CASSPNGDDYYEAFF

D gene: .
V gene: TRBV18
J gene: TRBJ1-2
clone size: .
CDR3 DNA: TGTGCCAGCTCACCGTCTGCGGGGGTGAACTATGGCTACACCTTC
CDR3 protein: CASSPSAGVNYGYTF

D gene: TRBD1
V gene: TRBV19
J gene: TRBJ2-4
clone size: .
CDR3 DNA: TGTGCCAGTAGTATAGTAAAGGACAGGGCGAGTTCTAAAAACATTCAGTACTTC
CDR3 protein: CASSIVKDRASSKNIQYF

D gene: .
V gene: TRBV5-4
J gene: TRBJ1-1
clone size: .
CDR3 DNA: TGTGCCAGCAGCTTGGGGGGGCGGGGGCAGAGAACTGAAGCTTTCTTT
CDR3 protein: CASSLGGRGQRTEAFF

D gene: .
V gene: TRBV10-1
J gene: TRBJ1-1
clone size: .
CDR3 DNA: TGCGCCAGCAGTGACGGGGGGAACACTGAAGCTTTCTTT
CDR3 protein: CASSDGGNTEAFF

D gene: TRBD1
V gene: TRBV6-1
J gene: TRBJ1-5
clone size: few
CDR3 DNA: TGTGCCACCTGGGCAGGGGGCGCGGATCAGCCCCAGCATTTT
CDR3 protein: CATWAGGADQPQHF

D gene: .
V gene: TRBV7-7
J gene: TRBJ2-2
clone size: .
CDR3 DNA: TGTGCTAGCAGCTTTTCAGGGACCGGGGAGCTGTTTTTT
CDR3 protein: CASSFSGTGELFF

D gene: TRBD1
V gene: TRBV27
J gene: TRBJ1-2
clone size: .
CDR3 DNA: TGTGCCAGCAGCAGGACAGGGGATGGCTACACCTTC
CDR3 protein: CASSRTGDGYTF

D gene: TRBD2
V gene: TRBV2
J gene: TRBJ2-3
clone size: .
CDR3 DNA: TGTGCCAGCAGTGGGGGCGGGGGGCTGAGCACAGATACGCAGTATTTT
CDR3 protein: CASSGGGGLSTDTQYF

D gene: .
V gene: TRBV5-1
J gene: TRBJ2-7
clone size: once
CDR3 DNA: TGCGCCAGCAGTTCTGCCTACGAGCAGTACTTC
CDR3 protein: CASSSAYEQYF

D gene: .
V gene: TRBV5-6
J gene: TRBJ1-5
clone size: few
CDR3 DNA: TGTGCCAGCAGCCTCTCCGTCAGGGGAAAAATTCAGCCCCAGCATTTT
CDR3 protein: CASSLSVRGKIQPQHF

D gene: .
V gene: TRBV4-3
J gene: TRBJ1-2
clone size: .
CDR3 DNA: TGCGCCAGCAGCCAAGTAGGGGCGGCCTATGGCTACACCTTC
CDR3 protein: CASSQVGAAYGYTF

D gene: .
V gene: TRBV6-5
J gene: TRBJ1-1
clone size: .
CDR3 DNA: TGTGCCAGCAGTTACAATTGGGCCGGAATGAGAACTGAAGCTTTCTTT
CDR3 protein: CASSYNWAGMRTEAFF

D gene: .
V gene: TRBV7-9
J gene: TRBJ2-2
clone size: .
CDR3 DNA: TGTGCCAGCAGCCCCCGAACCGGGGAGACGAGCACCGGGGAGCTGTTTTTT
CDR3 protein: CASSPRTGETSTGELFF

D gene: TRBD1
V gene: TRBV6-5
J gene: TRBJ1-4
clone size: .
CDR3 DNA: TGTGCCAGCAGTTACTCCCGGGACAGGGCGTCTGAAAAACTGTTTTTT
CDR3 protein: CASSYSRDRASEKLFF

D gene: .
V gene: TRBV30
J gene: TRBJ1-4
clone size: .
CDR3 DNA: TGTGCCTGGAGTGTACCCGGCCTAGGGGGTGAAAAACTGTTTTTT
CDR3 protein: CAWSVPGLGGEKLFF

D gene: .
V gene: TRBV27
J gene: TRBJ1-2
clone size: .
CDR3 DNA: TGTGCCAGCAGTGCAGGGATCGGTGGCTACACCTTC
CDR3 protein: CASSAGIGGYTF

D gene: TRBD1
V gene: TRBV23-1
J gene: TRBJ1-2
clone size: .
CDR3 DNA: TGCGCCAGCAGTCAATCAATGTTCGGACAGGGGAACTATGGCTACACCTTC
CDR3 protein: CASSQSMFGQGNYGYTF

D gene: .
V gene: TRBV5-1
J gene: TRBJ1-1
clone size: .
CDR3 DNA: TGCGCCAGCAGCCCAGGTGACCGAGACACTGAAGCTTTCTTT
CDR3 protein: CASSPGDRDTEAFF

D gene: .
V gene: TRBV7-9
J gene: TRBJ1-4
clone size: .
CDR3 DNA: TGTGCCAGCAGCTTAAAAGGGGGACCCGCGGTTTTT
CDR3 protein: CASSLKGGPAVF

D gene: TRBD1
V gene: TRBV5-1
J gene: TRBJ1-1
clone size: .
CDR3 DNA: TGCGCCAGCAGCCCCGACGGGACAGGGGTGGGGGAGGCTTTCTTT
CDR3 protein: CASSPDGTGVGEAFF